This T cell receptor (beta chain) was captured by sequencing in a study of cytomegalovirus exposure and HLA in healthy donors. Germline loops: CDR1 SGHNT, CDR2 YYREEE (reference sequence). The ends were cut back, 0 bases at V and 4 bases at J, with 16 bases in the middle. The CDR3 consists of 16 residues. In regard to this clone: Its antigen is undetermined.

The PCR was carried out with 60 Vbeta primers and 13 Jbeta primers. The table came from immunoSEQ multiplex PCR; TCRdb's copy has only in-frame clones and leaves some out. The data contain roughly 160,000 clones, roughly 84% of them singletons. Study-level findings and limits: Accounts indicate the classifier identified cytomegalovirus status with strong specificity and sensitivity.

This clonotype was obtained from a boy younger than 10 in good health and CMV-seronegative. The chain recombines TRBV5-4 with TRBJ1-2, with D perhaps TRBD1 (5 bases). Input material: PBMCs. The CDR3, as DNA: TGTGCCAGCAGCTTGGACGATCGTGCGGGGGTCTATGGCTACACCTTC. Translated: CASSLDDRAGVYGYTF.